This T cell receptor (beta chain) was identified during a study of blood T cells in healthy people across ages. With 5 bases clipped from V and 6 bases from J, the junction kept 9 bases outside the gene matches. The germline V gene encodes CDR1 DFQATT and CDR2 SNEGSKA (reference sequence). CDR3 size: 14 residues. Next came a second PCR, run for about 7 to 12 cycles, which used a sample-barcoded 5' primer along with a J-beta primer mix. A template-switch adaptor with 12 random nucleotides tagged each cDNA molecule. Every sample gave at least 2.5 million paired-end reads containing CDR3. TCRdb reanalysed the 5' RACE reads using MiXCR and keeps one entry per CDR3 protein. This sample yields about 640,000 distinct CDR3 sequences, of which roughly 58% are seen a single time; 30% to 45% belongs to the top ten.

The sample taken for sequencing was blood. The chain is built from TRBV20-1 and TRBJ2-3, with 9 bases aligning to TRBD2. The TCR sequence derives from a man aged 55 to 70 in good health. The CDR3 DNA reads TGCAGTGCTGCGGGGGGGACGCGGGGGGATACGCAGTATTTT. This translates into CSAAGGTRGDTQYF.